Listed below are T cell receptor beta chains from one sample, sequenced in a study of blood T cell dynamics during melanoma immunotherapy. Assay used: immunoSEQ multiplex PCR; TCRdb lists only in-frame clones, some missing. The sample consists of about 10,000 clones, roughly 86% of them appearing once. Sequences were derived from blood, sampled from a patient treated with checkpoint blockade. The receptors derive from a human donor with melanoma. Both conserved end residues are part of each CDR3. Each record gives: CDR3 protein, CDR3 DNA, clone size, V gene, D gene, J gene. D genes are given only for firm matches. The size field is filled for only some rows; it gives once, few, many or a size class.

CDR3: CASSRQGPLHF
DNA: TGTGCCAGCAGCCGCCAGGGCCCGCTCCACTTT
size: few
V: TRBV5-5
D: NA
J: TRBJ1-6

CDR3: CASSPTRTPNTEAFF
DNA: TGTGCCAGCAGCCCTACCCGGACACCCAACACTGAAGCTTTCTTT
size: NA
V: TRBV9
D: NA
J: TRBJ1-1

CDR3: CASSSTGTEAFF
DNA: TGTGCCAGCAGCTCCACAGGGACTGAAGCTTTCTTT
size: once
V: TRBV7-2
D: NA
J: TRBJ1-1

CDR3: CASSADLEGYTF
DNA: TGTGCCAGCAGCGCCGACCTAGAGGGCTACACCTTC
size: NA
V: TRBV9
D: NA
J: TRBJ1-2

CDR3: CASNSAGQNIQYF
DNA: TGTGCCAGCAACAGCGCGGGGCAAAACATTCAGTACTTC
size: NA
V: TRBV28
D: NA
J: TRBJ2-4

CDR3: CASSRKGEDYGYTF
DNA: TGTGCCAGCTCACGGAAGGGGGAAGACTATGGCTACACCTTC
size: NA
V: TRBV18
D: NA
J: TRBJ1-2

CDR3: CASSQVQGTSNQPQHF
DNA: TGCGCCAGCAGCCAAGTACAGGGGACAAGCAATCAGCCCCAGCATTTT
size: few
V: TRBV4-1
D: TRBD1
J: TRBJ1-5

CDR3: CASSLPGGGTGTGELFF
DNA: TGTGCCAGCAGCTTACCGGGAGGCGGGACGGGAACCGGGGAGCTGTTTTTT
size: NA
V: TRBV7-2
D: TRBD2
J: TRBJ2-2

CDR3: CASSPGHGNTEAFF
DNA: TGTGCCAGCAGTCCGGGACATGGAAACACTGAAGCTTTCTTT
size: NA
V: TRBV11-2
D: NA
J: TRBJ1-1

CDR3: CASSQGDPGQGRYEQYF
DNA: TGCGCCAGCAGCCAGGGGGATCCGGGACAGGGGAGGTACGAGCAGTACTTC
size: few
V: TRBV4-1
D: TRBD1
J: TRBJ2-7

CDR3: CSGDRKNNEQFF
DNA: TGCAGCGGGGACAGAAAAAACAATGAGCAGTTCTTC
size: NA
V: TRBV29-1
D: TRBD1
J: TRBJ2-1

CDR3: CASIRQGDQPQHF
DNA: TGTGCCAGCATTCGGCAGGGCGATCAGCCCCAGCATTTT
size: NA
V: TRBV6-1
D: NA
J: TRBJ1-5

CDR3: CASRRQLNQPQHF
DNA: TGTGCCAGTAGGAGACAGTTGAATCAGCCCCAGCATTTT
size: NA
V: TRBV19
D: NA
J: TRBJ1-5

CDR3: CASSDPGLGGETQYF
DNA: TGTGCCAGCAGTGACCCGGGACTAGGAGGCGAGACCCAGTACTTC
size: NA
V: TRBV6-1
D: TRBD2
J: TRBJ2-5

CDR3: CASSFDGQGNEQFF
DNA: TGTGCCAGCAGCTTCGATGGACAGGGAAATGAGCAGTTCTTC
size: NA
V: TRBV7-2
D: TRBD1
J: TRBJ2-1

CDR3: CASSRDNSCEQYF
DNA: TGTGCCAGTAGTAGGGATAACTCCTGCGAGCAGTACTTC
size: NA
V: TRBV19
D: NA
J: TRBJ2-7

CDR3: CASSLDGFFYEQYF
DNA: TGTGCCAGCAGCTTAGATGGGTTTTTCTACGAGCAGTACTTC
size: NA
V: TRBV7-9
D: NA
J: TRBJ2-7